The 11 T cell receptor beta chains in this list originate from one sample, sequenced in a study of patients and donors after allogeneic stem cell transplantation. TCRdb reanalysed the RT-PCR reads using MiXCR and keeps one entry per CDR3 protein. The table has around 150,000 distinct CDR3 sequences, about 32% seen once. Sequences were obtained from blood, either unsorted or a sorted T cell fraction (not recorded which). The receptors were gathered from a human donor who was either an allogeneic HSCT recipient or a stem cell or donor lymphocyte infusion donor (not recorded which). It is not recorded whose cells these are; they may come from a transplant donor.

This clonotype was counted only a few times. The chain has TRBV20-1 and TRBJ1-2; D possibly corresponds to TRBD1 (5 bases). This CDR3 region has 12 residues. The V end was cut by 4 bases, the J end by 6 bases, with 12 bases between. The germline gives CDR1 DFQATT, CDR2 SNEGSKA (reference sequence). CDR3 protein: CSAKRQTDGYTF. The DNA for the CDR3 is TGCAGTGCTAAACGACAGACGGATGGCTACACCTTC.

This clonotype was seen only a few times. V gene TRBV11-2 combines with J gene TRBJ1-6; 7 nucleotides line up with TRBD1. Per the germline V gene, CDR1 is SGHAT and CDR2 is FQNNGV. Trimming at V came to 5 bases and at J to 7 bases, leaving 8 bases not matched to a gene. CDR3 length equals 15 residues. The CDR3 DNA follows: TGTGCCAGCAGCCCAGGGACAGCGCGGAATTCACCCCTCCACTTT. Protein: CASSPGTARNSPLHF.

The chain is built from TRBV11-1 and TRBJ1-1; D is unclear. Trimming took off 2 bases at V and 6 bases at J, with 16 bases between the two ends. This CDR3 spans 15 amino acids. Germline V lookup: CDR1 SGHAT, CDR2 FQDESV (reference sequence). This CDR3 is CASSLMWGAMAEAFF. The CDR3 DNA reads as TGTGCCAGCAGCTTAATGTGGGGAGCAATGGCTGAAGCTTTCTTT. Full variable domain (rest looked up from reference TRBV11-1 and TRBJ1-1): EAEVAQSPRYKITEKSQAVAFWCDPISGHATLYWYRQILGQGPELLVQFQDESVVDDSQLPKDRFSAERLKGVDSTLKIQPAELGDSAMYLCASSLMWGAMAEAFFGQGTRLTVV.

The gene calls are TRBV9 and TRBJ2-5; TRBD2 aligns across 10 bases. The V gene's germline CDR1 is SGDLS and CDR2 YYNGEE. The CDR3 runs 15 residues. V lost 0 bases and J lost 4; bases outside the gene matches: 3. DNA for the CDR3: TGTGCCAGCAGCGTAGGACTAGCGGGCCGAGAGACCCAGTACTTC. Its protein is CASSVGLAGRETQYF.

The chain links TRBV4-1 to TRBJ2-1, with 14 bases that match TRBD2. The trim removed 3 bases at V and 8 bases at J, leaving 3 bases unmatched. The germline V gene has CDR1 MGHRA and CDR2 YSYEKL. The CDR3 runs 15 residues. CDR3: CASSQTSGRADEQFF. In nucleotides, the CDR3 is TGCGCCAGCAGCCAGACTAGCGGGAGGGCAGATGAGCAGTTCTTC.

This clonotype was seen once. CDR3 in amino acids: CASSYSNTGELFF. DNA for the CDR3: TGTGCCAGCAGTTACTCGAACACCGGGGAGCTGTTTTTT. This chain joins TRBV6-5 and TRBJ2-2; no definite D call. Trimming removed 0 bases at V and 1 base at J, with 0 bases between. Germline V gene sequence: CDR1 MNHEY, CDR2 SVGAGI. CDR3 length: 13 amino acids.

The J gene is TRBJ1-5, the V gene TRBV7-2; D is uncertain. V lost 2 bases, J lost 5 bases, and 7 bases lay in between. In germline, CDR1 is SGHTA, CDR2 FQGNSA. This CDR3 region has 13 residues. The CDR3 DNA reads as TGTGCCAGCAGCTTACGGGCGTATCAGCCCCAGCATTTT. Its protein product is CASSLRAYQPQHF.

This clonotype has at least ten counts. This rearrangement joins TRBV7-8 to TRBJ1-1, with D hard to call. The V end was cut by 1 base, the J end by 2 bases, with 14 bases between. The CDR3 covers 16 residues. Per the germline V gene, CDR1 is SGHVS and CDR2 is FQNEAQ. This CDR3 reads CASSLGPIQVNTEAFF. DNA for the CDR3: TGTGCCAGCAGCTTAGGTCCCATCCAGGTTAACACTGAAGCTTTCTTT.

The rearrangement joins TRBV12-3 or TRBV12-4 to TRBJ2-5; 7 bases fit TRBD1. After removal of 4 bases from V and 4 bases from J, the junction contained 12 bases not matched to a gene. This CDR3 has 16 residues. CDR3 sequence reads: CASSSGWDSPRETQYF. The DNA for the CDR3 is TGTGCCAGCAGTTCCGGGTGGGACAGCCCTCGAGAGACCCAGTACTTC.

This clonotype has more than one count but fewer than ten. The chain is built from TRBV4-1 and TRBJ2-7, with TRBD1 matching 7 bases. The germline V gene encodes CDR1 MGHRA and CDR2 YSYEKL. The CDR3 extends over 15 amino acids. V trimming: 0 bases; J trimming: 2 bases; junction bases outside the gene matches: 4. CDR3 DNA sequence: TGCGCCAGCAGCCAAGATGGGGGACAGACCTACGAGCAGTACTTC. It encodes CASSQDGGQTYEQYF.

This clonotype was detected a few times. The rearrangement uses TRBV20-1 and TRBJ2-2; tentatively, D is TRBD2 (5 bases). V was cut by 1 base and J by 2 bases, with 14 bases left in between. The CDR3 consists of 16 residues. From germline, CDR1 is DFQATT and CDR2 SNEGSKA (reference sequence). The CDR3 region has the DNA TGCAGTGCTAGAGCCCAGAGAGGAGGAAACACCGGGGAGCTGTTTTTT. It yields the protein CSARAQRGGNTGELFF.